The source of this T cell receptor beta chain is a study of identical twins. One entry per CDR3 protein results from TCRdb running MiXCR on the 5' RACE reads. The profile covers 450,000 or so distinct CDR3 sequences, with less than 25% appearing a single time and 2.9% taken by the ten largest. This sample was shared with a second study, whose subject was T cells expressing NK-cell markers.

Sequencing used CD4+ T cells sorted from blood. The sequence came from a young woman in good health.

CDR3 loop: CASSLVRMEAFF. The CDR3 DNA follows: TGTGCCAGCAGTTTGGTTAGGATGGAAGCTTTCTTT. This rearrangement joins TRBV12-3 or TRBV12-4 to TRBJ1-1; D uncertain. The CDR3 loop spans 12 amino acids. The V end lost 3 bases, the J end lost 8 bases, and 10 bases lay between the germline ends.